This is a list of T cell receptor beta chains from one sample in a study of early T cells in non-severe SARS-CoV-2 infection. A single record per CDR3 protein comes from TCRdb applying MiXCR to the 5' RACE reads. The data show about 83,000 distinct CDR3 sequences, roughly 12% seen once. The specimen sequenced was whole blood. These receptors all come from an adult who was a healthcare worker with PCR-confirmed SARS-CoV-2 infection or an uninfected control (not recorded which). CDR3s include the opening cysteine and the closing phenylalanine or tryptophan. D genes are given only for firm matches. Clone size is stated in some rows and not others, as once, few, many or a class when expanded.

cdr3_aa: CASSLTSGATEAFF; cdr3_nt: TGCGCCAGCAGCTTGACGTCAGGGGCGACTGAAGCTTTCTTT; d_call: NA; clone_size: NA; j_call: TRBJ1-1; v_call: TRBV5-1
cdr3_aa: CASSPNLRLAEEIYNEQFF; cdr3_nt: TGTGCCAGCAGTCCGAACCTCAGACTAGCGGAAGAAATATACAATGAGCAGTTCTTC; d_call: TRBD2; clone_size: NA; j_call: TRBJ2-1; v_call: TRBV27
cdr3_aa: CASSIASLELAGPEQYF; cdr3_nt: TGTGCCAGTAGTATAGCATCGCTAGAACTAGCGGGACCCGAGCAGTACTTC; d_call: TRBD2; clone_size: NA; j_call: TRBJ2-7; v_call: TRBV19
cdr3_aa: CATSRGGRGNTEAFF; cdr3_nt: TGTGCCACCAGCAGAGGTGGTCGGGGGAACACTGAAGCTTTCTTT; d_call: NA; clone_size: many; j_call: TRBJ1-1; v_call: TRBV15
cdr3_aa: CASKISGDYEQYF; cdr3_nt: TGTGCCAGCAAAATCTCTGGAGACTACGAGCAGTACTTC; d_call: NA; clone_size: many; j_call: TRBJ2-7; v_call: TRBV27
cdr3_aa: CASSEWGLANYEQYF; cdr3_nt: TGTGCCAGCAGTGAGTGGGGACTAGCAAACTACGAGCAGTACTTC; d_call: TRBD2; clone_size: NA; j_call: TRBJ2-7; v_call: TRBV2
cdr3_aa: CASSPDVSYNSPLHF; cdr3_nt: TGTGCCAGCAGCCCGGACGTCTCCTATAATTCACCCCTCCACTTT; d_call: NA; clone_size: few; j_call: TRBJ1-6; v_call: TRBV7-2
cdr3_aa: CSASLAGGSYNEQFF; cdr3_nt: TGCAGTGCCTCACTAGCGGGAGGTTCCTACAATGAGCAGTTCTTC; d_call: TRBD2; clone_size: many; j_call: TRBJ2-1; v_call: TRBV20-1
cdr3_aa: CASSSPGGRTGELFF; cdr3_nt: TGTGCCAGCAGTTCCCCAGGGGGGAGGACCGGGGAGCTGTTTTTT; d_call: NA; clone_size: few; j_call: TRBJ2-2; v_call: TRBV7-3
cdr3_aa: CASSPSEGGTEAFF; cdr3_nt: TGTGCCAGCAGCCCCTCGGAGGGAGGCACTGAAGCTTTCTTT; d_call: NA; clone_size: many; j_call: TRBJ1-1; v_call: TRBV3-1
cdr3_aa: CASSVWDNTDTQYF; cdr3_nt: TGTGCCAGCAGCGTGTGGGACAACACAGATACGCAGTATTTT; d_call: NA; clone_size: NA; j_call: TRBJ2-3; v_call: TRBV9
cdr3_aa: CASSAPGQGARYGYTF; cdr3_nt: TGTGCCAGTAGTGCCCCGGGACAGGGGGCTAGGTATGGCTACACCTTC; d_call: TRBD1; clone_size: NA; j_call: TRBJ1-2; v_call: TRBV19
cdr3_aa: CSARDDPYQETQYF; cdr3_nt: TGCAGTGCTAGAGATGATCCGTACCAAGAGACCCAGTACTTC; d_call: NA; clone_size: NA; j_call: TRBJ2-5; v_call: TRBV20-1
cdr3_aa: CASSQLLAASTDTQYF; cdr3_nt: TGCGCCAGCAGCCAATTACTAGCGGCTAGCACAGATACGCAGTATTTT; d_call: TRBD2; clone_size: NA; j_call: TRBJ2-3; v_call: TRBV4-1
cdr3_aa: CAWGLYTGELFF; cdr3_nt: TGTGCCTGGGGACTTTACACCGGGGAGCTGTTTTTT; d_call: NA; clone_size: few; j_call: TRBJ2-2; v_call: TRBV30
cdr3_aa: CASSYYRNTEAFF; cdr3_nt: TGTGCCAGCAGTTACTATCGAAACACTGAAGCTTTCTTT; d_call: NA; clone_size: many; j_call: TRBJ1-1; v_call: TRBV27
cdr3_aa: CASRRDRQETQYF; cdr3_nt: TGTGCCAGCAGAAGGGACAGACAAGAGACCCAGTACTTC; d_call: TRBD1; clone_size: NA; j_call: TRBJ2-5; v_call: TRBV2
cdr3_aa: CASSYRDPYEQYF; cdr3_nt: TGTGCCAGCAGTTACCGGGACCCTTACGAGCAGTACTTC; d_call: NA; clone_size: NA; j_call: TRBJ2-7; v_call: TRBV12-3/TRBV12-4
cdr3_aa: CASRTSGRAYEQYF; cdr3_nt: TGTGCCAGCAGAACTAGCGGGAGGGCCTACGAGCAGTACTTC; d_call: TRBD2; clone_size: few; j_call: TRBJ2-7; v_call: TRBV6-5
cdr3_aa: CASSSPGQGIFEAFF; cdr3_nt: TGCGCCAGCAGCTCTCCGGGACAGGGGATCTTTGAAGCTTTCTTT; d_call: TRBD1; clone_size: many; j_call: TRBJ1-1; v_call: TRBV5-1
cdr3_aa: CASSLYVKTEAFF; cdr3_nt: TGTGCCAGCAGCTTATACGTGAAAACTGAAGCTTTCTTT; d_call: NA; clone_size: many; j_call: TRBJ1-1; v_call: TRBV7-2
cdr3_aa: CASSLAGTGGRETQYF; cdr3_nt: TGTGCCAGCAGCTTAGCAGGGACAGGGGGCAGGGAGACCCAGTACTTC; d_call: TRBD1; clone_size: few; j_call: TRBJ2-5; v_call: TRBV7-2
cdr3_aa: CASSPIGTAPAGAFF; cdr3_nt: TGTGCCAGCAGTCCTATAGGGACCGCGCCCGCCGGAGCTTTCTTT; d_call: NA; clone_size: few; j_call: TRBJ1-1; v_call: TRBV2
cdr3_aa: CASTKTSGANTGELFF; cdr3_nt: TGTGCCAGCACCAAGACCAGCGGAGCGAACACCGGGGAGCTGTTTTTT; d_call: NA; clone_size: NA; j_call: TRBJ2-2; v_call: TRBV9
cdr3_aa: CASSDRPSSGNTIYF; cdr3_nt: TGTGCCAGCAGTGATCGGCCAAGCTCTGGAAACACCATATATTTT; d_call: NA; clone_size: few; j_call: TRBJ1-3; v_call: TRBV2
cdr3_aa: CASSFGTVVGELFF; cdr3_nt: TGCGCCAGCAGTTTTGGTACAGTGGTCGGGGAGCTGTTTTTT; d_call: NA; clone_size: NA; j_call: TRBJ2-2; v_call: TRBV5-1
cdr3_aa: CASSLAGGAYNEQFF; cdr3_nt: TGTGCCAGCAGCTTAGCGGGCGGAGCCTACAATGAGCAGTTCTTC; d_call: NA; clone_size: few; j_call: TRBJ2-1; v_call: TRBV7-2
cdr3_aa: CASSAASGGPDTQYF; cdr3_nt: TGTGCCAGCAGTGCGGCTAGCGGTGGCCCAGATACGCAGTATTTT; d_call: TRBD2; clone_size: NA; j_call: TRBJ2-3; v_call: TRBV2
cdr3_aa: CASSLGIAGGVYEQYF; cdr3_nt: TGTGCCAGCAGCTTGGGAATAGCGGGAGGGGTCTACGAGCAGTACTTC; d_call: TRBD2; clone_size: many; j_call: TRBJ2-7; v_call: TRBV7-6
cdr3_aa: CASSPGLFGGSDTQYF; cdr3_nt: TGTGCCAGCAGCCCCGGCTTATTTGGGGGTTCAGATACGCAGTATTTT; d_call: NA; clone_size: many; j_call: TRBJ2-3; v_call: TRBV7-2
cdr3_aa: CSAPPGVYTDTQYF; cdr3_nt: TGCAGTGCTCCGCCCGGGGTATACACAGATACGCAGTATTTT; d_call: NA; clone_size: NA; j_call: TRBJ2-3; v_call: TRBV20-1
cdr3_aa: CASSTRQNTGELFF; cdr3_nt: TGTGCCAGCAGCACCCGACAGAACACCGGGGAGCTGTTTTTT; d_call: NA; clone_size: NA; j_call: TRBJ2-2; v_call: TRBV9
cdr3_aa: CASRPYSGSSYNEQFF; cdr3_nt: TGTGCCAGCAGACCGTATAGCGGGAGCTCCTACAATGAGCAGTTCTTC; d_call: TRBD2; clone_size: once; j_call: TRBJ2-1; v_call: TRBV3-1
cdr3_aa: CSVDTGMAAFF; cdr3_nt: TGCAGCGTTGATACAGGTATGGCAGCTTTCTTT; d_call: NA; clone_size: few; j_call: TRBJ1-1; v_call: TRBV29-1
cdr3_aa: CASRLAGLAGEADTQYF; cdr3_nt: TGTGCCAGCAGGTTGGCAGGATTAGCGGGAGAGGCAGATACGCAGTATTTT; d_call: TRBD2; clone_size: few; j_call: TRBJ2-3; v_call: TRBV7-2
cdr3_aa: CASSFGTGVGGELFF; cdr3_nt: TGTGCCAGCAGCTTCGGGACAGGGGTTGGTGGGGAGCTGTTTTTT; d_call: TRBD1; clone_size: NA; j_call: TRBJ2-2; v_call: TRBV5-6
cdr3_aa: CASSPRLGDNEQFF; cdr3_nt: TGTGCCAGCAGCCCCCGACTAGGGGACAATGAGCAGTTCTTC; d_call: NA; clone_size: NA; j_call: TRBJ2-1; v_call: TRBV11-2
cdr3_aa: CASQDRVFNEQYF; cdr3_nt: TGTGCCAGTCAAGACAGGGTTTTCAACGAGCAGTACTTC; d_call: TRBD1; clone_size: few; j_call: TRBJ2-7; v_call: TRBV19
cdr3_aa: CASSLLASSAEQFF; cdr3_nt: TGTGCCAGCAGCTTATTGGCGAGCAGTGCCGAGCAGTTCTTC; d_call: NA; clone_size: few; j_call: TRBJ2-1; v_call: TRBV11-2
cdr3_aa: CASGEFRASGRHEQFF; cdr3_nt: TGTGCCAGCGGAGAATTTAGGGCTAGCGGGAGACATGAGCAGTTCTTC; d_call: TRBD2; clone_size: NA; j_call: TRBJ2-1; v_call: TRBV25-1
cdr3_aa: CASSRVRQGEQYF; cdr3_nt: TGTGCCAGCTCACGGGTGAGGCAAGGGGAGCAGTACTTC; d_call: NA; clone_size: NA; j_call: TRBJ2-7; v_call: TRBV18
cdr3_aa: CSAIPGTSGFEETQYF; cdr3_nt: TGCAGTGCCATCCCCGGGACTAGCGGGTTTGAAGAGACCCAGTACTTC; d_call: TRBD2; clone_size: many; j_call: TRBJ2-5; v_call: TRBV20-1
cdr3_aa: CASSMATNTGELFF; cdr3_nt: TGTGCCAGTAGTATGGCAACTAACACCGGGGAGCTGTTTTTT; d_call: NA; clone_size: NA; j_call: TRBJ2-2; v_call: TRBV19
cdr3_aa: CASSLTSSSYNEQFF; cdr3_nt: TGCGCCAGCAGCTTGACTAGTTCCTCCTACAATGAGCAGTTCTTC; d_call: NA; clone_size: few; j_call: TRBJ2-1; v_call: TRBV5-1
cdr3_aa: CASRASGRNTGELFF; cdr3_nt: TGTGCCAGCAGGGCTAGCGGGAGGAACACCGGGGAGCTGTTTTTT; d_call: TRBD2; clone_size: few; j_call: TRBJ2-2; v_call: TRBV6-6
cdr3_aa: CASSFGDRNTEAFF; cdr3_nt: TGCGCCAGCAGCTTCGGTGACAGGAACACTGAAGCTTTCTTT; d_call: NA; clone_size: NA; j_call: TRBJ1-1; v_call: TRBV5-1
cdr3_aa: CSALPYEQYF; cdr3_nt: TGCAGTGCTCTTCCCTACGAGCAGTACTTC; d_call: NA; clone_size: NA; j_call: TRBJ2-7; v_call: TRBV20-1
cdr3_aa: CASGTGTLNYEQYF; cdr3_nt: TGCGCCAGCGGAACAGGGACCTTGAACTACGAGCAGTACTTC; d_call: NA; clone_size: NA; j_call: TRBJ2-7; v_call: TRBV4-3
cdr3_aa: CSARDREGMNTEAFF; cdr3_nt: TGCAGTGCTAGAGATCGGGAGGGAATGAACACTGAAGCTTTCTTT; d_call: NA; clone_size: few; j_call: TRBJ1-1; v_call: TRBV20-1
cdr3_aa: CASSLLAGGGVEQFF; cdr3_nt: TGCGCCAGCAGCTTACTAGCGGGAGGAGGCGTAGAGCAGTTCTTC; d_call: TRBD2; clone_size: few; j_call: TRBJ2-1; v_call: TRBV5-1
cdr3_aa: CSARGDPGRVAENIQYF; cdr3_nt: TGCAGTGCTAGAGGGGACCCGGGCAGGGTTGCCGAAAACATTCAGTACTTC; d_call: NA; clone_size: few; j_call: TRBJ2-4; v_call: TRBV20-1
cdr3_aa: CSANPTTSFSYNEQFF; cdr3_nt: TGCAGTGCTAACCCGACAACTAGTTTCTCCTACAATGAGCAGTTCTTC; d_call: NA; clone_size: NA; j_call: TRBJ2-1; v_call: TRBV20-1
cdr3_aa: CASSQDAGTRQFF; cdr3_nt: TGTGCCAGCAGCCAAGACGCGGGGACTCGGCAGTTCTTC; d_call: NA; clone_size: few; j_call: TRBJ2-1; v_call: TRBV3-1
cdr3_aa: CAISERGPDSYNEQFF; cdr3_nt: TGTGCCATCAGTGAGAGGGGCCCGGACTCCTACAATGAGCAGTTCTTC; d_call: NA; clone_size: NA; j_call: TRBJ2-1; v_call: TRBV10-3
cdr3_aa: CASSSRGGGEKLFF; cdr3_nt: TGCGCCAGCAGCTCCCGGGGGGGCGGAGAAAAACTGTTTTTT; d_call: NA; clone_size: few; j_call: TRBJ1-4; v_call: TRBV5-1
cdr3_aa: CATTRRGTGELFF; cdr3_nt: TGTGCCACAACCAGGCGGGGAACCGGGGAGCTGTTTTTT; d_call: NA; clone_size: few; j_call: TRBJ2-2; v_call: TRBV6-1
cdr3_aa: CASSSGGPSEQYF; cdr3_nt: TGTGCCAGCAGCTCCGGGGGGCCGTCCGAGCAGTACTTC; d_call: NA; clone_size: few; j_call: TRBJ2-7; v_call: TRBV7-3